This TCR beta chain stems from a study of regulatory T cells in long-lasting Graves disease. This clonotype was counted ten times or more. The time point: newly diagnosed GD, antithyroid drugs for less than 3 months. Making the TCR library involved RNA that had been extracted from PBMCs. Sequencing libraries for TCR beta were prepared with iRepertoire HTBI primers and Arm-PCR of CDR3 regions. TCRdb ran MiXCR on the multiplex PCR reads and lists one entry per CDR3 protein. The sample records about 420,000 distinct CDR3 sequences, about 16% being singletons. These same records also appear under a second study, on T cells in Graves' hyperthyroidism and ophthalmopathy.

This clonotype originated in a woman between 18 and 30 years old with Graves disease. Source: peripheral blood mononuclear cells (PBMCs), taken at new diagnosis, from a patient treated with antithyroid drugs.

The CDR3 coding sequence is TGCAGTGCTTTAGACCAAAAAAGGATCAATGAGCAGTTCTTC. Its protein product is CSALDQKRINEQFF. This chain links TRBV20-1 with TRBJ2-1; no clear D gene. This CDR3 has 14 residues. V was shortened by 5 bases and J by 6 bases, with 17 bases between the two germline ends. Germline-derived CDR1 and CDR2 are DFQATT and SNEGSKA (reference sequence).